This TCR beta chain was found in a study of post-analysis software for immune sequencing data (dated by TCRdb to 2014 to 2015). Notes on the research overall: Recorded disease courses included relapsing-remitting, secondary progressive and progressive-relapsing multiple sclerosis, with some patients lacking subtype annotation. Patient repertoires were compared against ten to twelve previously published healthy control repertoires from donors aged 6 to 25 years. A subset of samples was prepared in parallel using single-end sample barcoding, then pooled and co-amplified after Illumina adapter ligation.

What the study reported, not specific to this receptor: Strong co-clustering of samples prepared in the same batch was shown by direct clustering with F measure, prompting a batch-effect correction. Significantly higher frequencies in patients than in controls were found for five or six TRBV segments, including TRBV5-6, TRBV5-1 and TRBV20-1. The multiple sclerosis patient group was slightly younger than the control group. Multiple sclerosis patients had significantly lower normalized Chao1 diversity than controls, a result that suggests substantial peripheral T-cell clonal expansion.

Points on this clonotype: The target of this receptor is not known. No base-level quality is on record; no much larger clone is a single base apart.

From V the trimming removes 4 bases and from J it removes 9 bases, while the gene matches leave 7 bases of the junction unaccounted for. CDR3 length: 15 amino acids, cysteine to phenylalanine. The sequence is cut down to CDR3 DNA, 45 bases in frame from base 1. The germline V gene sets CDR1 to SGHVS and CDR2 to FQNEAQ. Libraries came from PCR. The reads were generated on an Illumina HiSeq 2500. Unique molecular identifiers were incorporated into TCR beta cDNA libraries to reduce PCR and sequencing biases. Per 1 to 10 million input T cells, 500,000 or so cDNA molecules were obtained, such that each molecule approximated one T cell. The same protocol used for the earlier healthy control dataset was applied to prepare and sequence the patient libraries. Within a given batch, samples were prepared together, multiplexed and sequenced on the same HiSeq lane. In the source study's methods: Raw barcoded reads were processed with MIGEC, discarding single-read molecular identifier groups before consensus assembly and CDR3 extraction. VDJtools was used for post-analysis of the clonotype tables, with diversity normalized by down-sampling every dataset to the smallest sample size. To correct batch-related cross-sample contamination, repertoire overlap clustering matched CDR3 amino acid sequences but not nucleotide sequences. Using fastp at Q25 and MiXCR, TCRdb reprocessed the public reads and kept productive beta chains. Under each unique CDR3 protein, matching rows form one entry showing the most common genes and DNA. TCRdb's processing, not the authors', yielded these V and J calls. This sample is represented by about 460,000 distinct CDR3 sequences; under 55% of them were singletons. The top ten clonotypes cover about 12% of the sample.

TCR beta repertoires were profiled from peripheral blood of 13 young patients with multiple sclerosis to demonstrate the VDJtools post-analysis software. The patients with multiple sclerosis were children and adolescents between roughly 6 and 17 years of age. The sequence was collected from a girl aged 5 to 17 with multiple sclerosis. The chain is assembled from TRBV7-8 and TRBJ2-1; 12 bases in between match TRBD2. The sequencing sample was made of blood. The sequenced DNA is TGTGCCAGCAGCTCCCGACTAGCGGGAGATATTGAGCAGTTCTTC. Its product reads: CASSSRLAGDIEQFF.